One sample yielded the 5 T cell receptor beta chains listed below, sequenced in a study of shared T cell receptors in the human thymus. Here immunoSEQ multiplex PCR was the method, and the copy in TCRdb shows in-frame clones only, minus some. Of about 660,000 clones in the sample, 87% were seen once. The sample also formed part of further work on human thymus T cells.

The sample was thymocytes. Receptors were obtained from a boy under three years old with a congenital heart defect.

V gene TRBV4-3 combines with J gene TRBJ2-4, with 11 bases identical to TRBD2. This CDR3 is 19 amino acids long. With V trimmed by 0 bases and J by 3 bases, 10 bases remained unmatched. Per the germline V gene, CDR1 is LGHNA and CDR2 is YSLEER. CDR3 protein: CASSQDLLAGESDKNIQYF. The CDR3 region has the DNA TGCGCCAGCAGCCAAGATTTACTAGCGGGAGAAAGTGACAAAAACATTCAGTACTTC.

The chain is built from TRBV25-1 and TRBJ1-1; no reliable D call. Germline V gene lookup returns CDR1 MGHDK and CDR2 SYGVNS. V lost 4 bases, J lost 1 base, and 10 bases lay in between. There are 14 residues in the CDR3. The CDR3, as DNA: TGTGCCAGCAGTGCCCAAACTGGGAACACTGAAGCTTTCTTT. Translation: CASSAQTGNTEAFF.

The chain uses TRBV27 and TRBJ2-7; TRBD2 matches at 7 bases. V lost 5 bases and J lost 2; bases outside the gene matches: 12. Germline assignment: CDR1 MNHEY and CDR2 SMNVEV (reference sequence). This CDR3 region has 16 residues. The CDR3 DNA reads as TGTGCCAGCAGTCCCCACCCTACTAGCGCACCCTACGAGCAGTACTTC. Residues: CASSPHPTSAPYEQYF.

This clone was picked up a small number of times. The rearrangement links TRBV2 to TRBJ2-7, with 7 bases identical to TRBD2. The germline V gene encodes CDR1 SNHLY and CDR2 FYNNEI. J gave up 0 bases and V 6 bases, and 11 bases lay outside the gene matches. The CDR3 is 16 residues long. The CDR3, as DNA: TGTGCCAGCAGAGAACCAACCGGGAGGAGCTCCTACGAGCAGTACTTC. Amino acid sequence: CASREPTGRSSYEQYF.

For the CDR3, the DNA is TGCAGCGTCGGAACGCAACAGGGTTTAGCAACTAATGAAAAACTGTTTTTT. Protein product: CSVGTQQGLATNEKLFF. This chain joins TRBV29-1 and TRBJ1-4, with a tentative D call TRBD1 (6 bases). The V end lost 6 bases, the J end lost 0 bases, and 20 bases lay between the germline ends. This CDR3 has 17 residues. Germline values: CDR1 SQVTM, CDR2 ANQGSEA.